This T cell receptor beta chain was recorded in a study of blood T cells in healthy people across ages. The CDR3 is 13 amino acids. Trimming removed 4 bases from V and 9 bases from J, with 13 bases in between. The germline V gene encodes CDR1 LGHNA and CDR2 YNFKEQ. A sample-barcoded 5' primer and a J-beta primer mix were used in a second PCR of about 6 to 11 cycles. TCRdb re-analysed the 5' RACE reads in MiXCR, keeping a single row per CDR3 protein. The table lists 780,000 or so distinct CDR3 sequences, more than 50% of them singletons, with approximately 24% in the top ten. The chain joins TRBV4-2 to TRBJ2-1, with D tentatively TRBD2 (6 bases). The specimen was blood. The source of this sequence is a man aged 35-49 years in good health. The CDR3 protein is CASSPGLPGEQFF. The CDR3 DNA is TGTGCCAGCAGCCCGGGACTCCCAGGTGAGCAGTTCTTC.